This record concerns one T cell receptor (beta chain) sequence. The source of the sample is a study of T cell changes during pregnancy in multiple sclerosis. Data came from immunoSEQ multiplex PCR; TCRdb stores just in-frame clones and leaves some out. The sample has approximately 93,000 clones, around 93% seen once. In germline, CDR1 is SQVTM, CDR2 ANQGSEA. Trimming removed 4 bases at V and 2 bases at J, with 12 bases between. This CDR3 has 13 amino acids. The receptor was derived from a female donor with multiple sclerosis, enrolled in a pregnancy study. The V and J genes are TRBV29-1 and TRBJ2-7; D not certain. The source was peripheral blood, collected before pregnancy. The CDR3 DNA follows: TGCAGCGTTGGGGTGACTGTAGCCTACGAGCAGTACTTC. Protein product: CSVGVTVAYEQYF.